The present TCR beta chain was sequenced within a study of T-cell reconstitution after alpha-beta-depleted transplantation in children. As it was prepared, the TCRbeta library received unique molecular identifiers. TCRdb used MiXCR to reprocess the PCR reads, holding one entry per CDR3 protein. The sample contains 420,000 or so distinct CDR3 sequences, 11% of which appear only once. This clonotype was counted only a few times. The CDR3 extends over 13 amino acids. Per germline, CDR1 SQVTM and CDR2 ANQGSEA. Trimming cost V 6 bases and J 2 bases, with 14 bases left between them. The sequenced sample was PBMCs from the stem cell graft donor, obtained from the stem cell graft. The source is a human donor who donated a stem cell graft to a child with acute myeloid leukemia. This rearrangement joins TRBV29-1 to TRBJ2-7; no reliable D call. The CDR3 sequence is CSVMGRMTYEQYF. The CDR3, as DNA: TGCAGCGTCATGGGTCGGATGACCTACGAGCAGTACTTC.